This T cell receptor (beta chain) emerged from a study of CD8 T cells in Susac syndrome. Whole-study findings and limits: The relatively small number of individuals in the TCR sequencing and HLA analysis was acknowledged by the study.

This CDR3 comprises 16 residues. V lost 6 bases and J lost 0; bases outside the gene matches: 11. From germline, CDR1 is SQVTM and CDR2 ANQGSEA. cDNA came from about 0.5 to 1 ug RNA primed by random hexamers. The TCR beta CDR3 was amplified by immunoSEQ multiplex PCR across 54 Vbeta, 13 Jbeta. TCRdb reprocessed the immunoSEQ multiplex PCR reads with MiXCR, giving one entry per CDR3 protein. The table lists 100,000 to 150,000 distinct CDR3 sequences, around 94% of them singletons, with around 0.078% in the top ten. Controls comprised healthy donors matched for age and sex. The authors negatively isolated CD8+ and CD4+ T cells and FACS-enriched TEMRA cells. Points on this clonotype: Its specificity is unknown.

The receptor was isolated from a human donor in good health. What was sequenced was CD4+ T cells from PBMCs. V is TRBV29-1 and J is TRBJ2-3; TRBD2 agrees at 8 bases. The CDR3 is CSVRAGALPSTDTQYF. The CDR3 nucleotides are TGCAGCGTACGAGCGGGAGCTCTGCCTAGCACAGATACGCAGTATTTT.